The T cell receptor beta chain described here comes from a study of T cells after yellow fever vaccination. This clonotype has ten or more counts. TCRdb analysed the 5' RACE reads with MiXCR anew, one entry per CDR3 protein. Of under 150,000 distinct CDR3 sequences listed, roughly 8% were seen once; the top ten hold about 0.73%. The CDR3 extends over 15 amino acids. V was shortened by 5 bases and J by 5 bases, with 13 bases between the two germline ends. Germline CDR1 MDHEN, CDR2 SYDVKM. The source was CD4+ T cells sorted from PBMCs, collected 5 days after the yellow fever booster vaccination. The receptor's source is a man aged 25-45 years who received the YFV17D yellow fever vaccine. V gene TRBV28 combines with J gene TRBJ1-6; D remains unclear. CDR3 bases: TGTGCCAGCAGTCTCTTCCTAGGGAATAATTCACCCCTCCACTTT. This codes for CASSLFLGNNSPLHF.